This T cell receptor beta chain was sequenced during a study of T cell changes during pregnancy in multiple sclerosis. This CDR3 is 14 amino acids long. TCRdb's table, derived via immunoSEQ multiplex PCR, lists solely in-frame clones and lacks some. The sample lists around 40,000 clones; 90% to 95% were seen once. This TCR derives from a female donor with multiple sclerosis, enrolled in a pregnancy study. The chain links TRBV12-2 to TRBJ1-5; TRBD1, the table's D call, lacks a check against the DNA. TRBV12-2 counts as a pseudogene. Material: CD4+ T cells from peripheral blood mononuclear cells, obtained in the second trimester of pregnancy. The CDR3 nucleotides read TGTGCAAGTCGCTTAGCGAGGGGGAATCAGCCCCAGCATTTT. Its protein is CASRLARGNQPQHF.